These T cell receptor beta chains were read from a single sample in a study of patients and donors after allogeneic stem cell transplantation. TCRdb itself ran the RT-PCR reads through MiXCR, one entry per CDR3 protein. The sample holds about 150,000 distinct CDR3 sequences, roughly two fifths seen once. Sequenced sample: blood, either unsorted or a sorted T cell fraction (not recorded which). The source is a human donor who was either an allogeneic HSCT recipient or a stem cell or donor lymphocyte infusion donor (not recorded which). It is not recorded whose cells these are; they may come from a transplant donor. Both conserved end residues are part of each CDR3. D genes are given only for firm matches. A row's size may be missing; if present it is once, few, many or a size class.

size: few
D: TRBD2
V: TRBV29-1
J: TRBJ2-1
CDR3: CSVASGGKHNEQFF
DNA: TGCAGCGTGGCGAGCGGGGGTAAGCACAATGAGCAGTTCTTC

size: few
D: -
V: TRBV6-1
J: TRBJ1-3
CDR3: CASWRNTIYF
DNA: TGTGCCAGCTGGAGAAACACCATATATTTT

size: -
D: -
V: TRBV7-6
J: TRBJ2-7
CDR3: CASSLASQHRSYEQYF
DNA: TGTGCCAGCAGCTTAGCTTCTCAGCATCGCTCCTACGAGCAGTACTTC

size: -
D: TRBD1
V: TRBV20-1
J: TRBJ1-5
CDR3: CSASLRQGIGNQPQHF
DNA: TGCAGTGCTAGTTTACGACAGGGAATCGGCAATCAGCCCCAGCATTTT

size: -
D: TRBD2
V: TRBV6-5
J: TRBJ2-5
CDR3: CASSYSRGDGTQYF
DNA: TGTGCCAGCAGTTACTCGCGGGGGGACGGGACCCAGTACTTC

size: -
D: -
V: TRBV4-2
J: TRBJ2-5
CDR3: CASSQVGLVRETQYF
DNA: TGTGCCAGCAGCCAAGTGGGCCTAGTCAGAGAGACCCAGTACTTC

size: -
D: -
V: TRBV27
J: TRBJ1-5
CDR3: CASRRGTNQPQHF
DNA: TGTGCCAGCCGAAGGGGCACGAATCAGCCCCAGCATTTT

size: few
D: -
V: TRBV7-3
J: TRBJ1-5
CDR3: CASSFLPGQPQHF
DNA: TGTGCCAGCAGCTTTCTCCCGGGACAGCCCCAGCATTTT

size: -
D: -
V: TRBV29-1
J: TRBJ1-2
CDR3: CSVDRGNYGYTF
DNA: TGCAGCGTTGACAGGGGCAACTATGGCTACACCTTC

size: -
D: -
V: TRBV21-1
J: TRBJ1-5
CDR3: CASRFRDNSNQPQHF
DNA: TGTGCCAGCAGATTCCGGGACAACAGCAATCAGCCCCAGCATTTT

size: -
D: -
V: TRBV29-1
J: TRBJ1-1
CDR3: CSVEDLTGTNTEAFF
DNA: TGCAGCGTTGAAGACCTTACAGGGACGAACACTGAAGCTTTCTTT

size: once
D: -
V: TRBV29-1
J: TRBJ1-1
CDR3: CSPSKGGTEAFF
DNA: TGCAGCCCCTCGAAAGGGGGGACTGAAGCTTTCTTT

size: -
D: -
V: TRBV27
J: TRBJ1-6
CDR3: CASSPYSYNSPLHF
DNA: TGTGCCAGCAGCCCCTACAGCTATAATTCACCCCTCCACTTT

size: few
D: -
V: TRBV9
J: TRBJ1-4
CDR3: CASSVGGVGEKLFF
DNA: TGTGCCAGCAGCGTAGGGGGAGTTGGTGAAAAACTGTTTTTT

size: once
D: -
V: TRBV7-8
J: TRBJ1-6
CDR3: CASSYPWDTDPYNSPLHF
DNA: TGTGCCAGCAGCTATCCTTGGGACACCGACCCATATAATTCACCCCTCCACTTT

size: -
D: -
V: TRBV29-1
J: TRBJ1-5
CDR3: CSARGGHYSNQPQHF
DNA: TGCAGCGCAAGGGGGGGGCACTATAGCAATCAGCCCCAGCATTTT

size: -
D: -
V: TRBV28
J: TRBJ2-3
CDR3: CASSLCRDICPDTQYF
DNA: TGTGCCAGCAGTTTATGCCGGGACATTTGCCCAGATACGCAGTATTTT

size: few
D: -
V: TRBV12-3/TRBV12-4
J: TRBJ1-4
CDR3: CASSDGTLNEKLFF
DNA: TGTGCCAGCAGTGACGGGACACTGAATGAAAAACTGTTTTTT

size: many
D: -
V: TRBV12-3/TRBV12-4
J: TRBJ1-3
CDR3: CASSRDGNSGNTIYF
DNA: TGTGCCAGCAGCCGTGACGGAAACTCTGGAAACACCATATATTTT

size: -
D: -
V: TRBV2
J: TRBJ2-5
CDR3: CASRQEETQYF
DNA: TGTGCCAGCAGACAGGAAGAGACCCAGTACTTC

size: many
D: TRBD1
V: TRBV2
J: TRBJ1-4
CDR3: CASSEPTGETNEKLFF
DNA: TGTGCCAGCAGTGAACCGACAGGGGAGACTAATGAAAAACTGTTTTTT

size: -
D: -
V: TRBV13
J: TRBJ2-7
CDR3: CASSPGDYKQYF
DNA: TGTGCCAGCAGCCCAGGGGACTACAAGCAGTACTTC

size: -
D: -
V: TRBV29-1
J: TRBJ2-5
CDR3: CSVANRGGIQETQYF
DNA: TGCAGCGTCGCAAACAGGGGAGGGATCCAAGAGACCCAGTACTTC

size: few
D: -
V: TRBV21-1
J: TRBJ1-1
CDR3: CASSKVQQQAFF
DNA: TGTGCCAGCAGCAAAGTCCAACAACAAGCTTTCTTT

size: many
D: -
V: TRBV18
J: TRBJ1-3
CDR3: CASSSSVRSRDLISGNTIYF
DNA: TGTGCCAGCTCATCATCTGTACGGTCCCGCGACCTGATCTCTGGAAACACCATATATTTT

size: few
D: TRBD1
V: TRBV6-5
J: TRBJ1-6
CDR3: CASSTDRGLGSPLHF
DNA: TGTGCCAGCAGTACAGACAGGGGGTTGGGGTCACCCCTCCACTTT

size: -
D: TRBD2
V: TRBV27
J: TRBJ2-1
CDR3: CASSPLAGGHYNEQFF
DNA: TGTGCCAGCAGTCCGTTAGCGGGGGGGCACTACAATGAGCAGTTCTTC